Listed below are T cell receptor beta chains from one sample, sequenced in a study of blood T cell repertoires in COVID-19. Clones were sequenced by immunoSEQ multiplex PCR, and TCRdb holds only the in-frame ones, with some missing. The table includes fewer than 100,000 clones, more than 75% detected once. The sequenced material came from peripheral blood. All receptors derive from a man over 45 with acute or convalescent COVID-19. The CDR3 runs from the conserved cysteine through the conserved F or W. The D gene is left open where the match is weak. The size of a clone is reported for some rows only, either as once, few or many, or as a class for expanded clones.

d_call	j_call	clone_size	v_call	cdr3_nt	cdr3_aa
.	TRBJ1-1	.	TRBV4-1	TGCGCCAGCAGCCAAGTGGTAAGTGGAGGAGACACTGAAGCTTTCTTT	CASSQVVSGGDTEAFF
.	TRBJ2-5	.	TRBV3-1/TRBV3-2	TGTGCCAGCAGTCTCATAGGGGGTCCAGAGACCCAGTACTTC	CASSLIGGPETQYF
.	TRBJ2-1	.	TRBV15	TGTGCCACCAGCAGAGTAGGGGGTCGAAGGGTCAATGAGCAGTTCTTC	CATSRVGGRRVNEQFF
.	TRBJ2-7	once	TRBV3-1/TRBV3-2	TGTGCCAGCAGCCAAGACAGGGCGGGGAACTCCTACGAGCAGTACTTC	CASSQDRAGNSYEQYF
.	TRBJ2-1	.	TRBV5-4	TGTGCCAGCAGCAGGGGACTCGCGGGGTCCTACAATGAGCAGTTCTTC	CASSRGLAGSYNEQFF
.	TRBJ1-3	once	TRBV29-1	TGCAGCGTTGAATACAGGGAAGCTGGAAACACCATATATTTT	CSVEYREAGNTIYF
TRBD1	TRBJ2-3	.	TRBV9	TGTGCCACTTCAACAGGGGTCCGGGATACGCAGTATTTT	CATSTGVRDTQYF
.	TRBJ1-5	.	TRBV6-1	TGTGCCAGCAGTGACACGGCGGGAGGGGCATGGAATCAGCCCCAGCATTTT	CASSDTAGGAWNQPQHF
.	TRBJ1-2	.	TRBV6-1	TGTGCCAGCAGTGTTACGGAGACAGCTACTAACTATGGCTACACCTTC	CASSVTETATNYGYTF
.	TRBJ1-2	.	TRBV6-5	TGTGCCAGCACTCTTCAACCCGGGGGTCACTATGGCTACACCTTC	CASTLQPGGHYGYTF
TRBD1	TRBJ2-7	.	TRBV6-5	TGTGCCAGCAGGTCGGAATTACAGGGGATCTACGAGCAGTACTTC	CASRSELQGIYEQYF
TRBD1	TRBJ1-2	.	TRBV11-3	TGTGCCAGCAGCAGTCAGGGACAGGGAAGCTATGGCTACACCTTC	CASSSQGQGSYGYTF
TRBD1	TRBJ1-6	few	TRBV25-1	TGTGCCAGCAGTGGACAGGGGTCTTCACCCCTCCACTTT	CASSGQGSSPLHF
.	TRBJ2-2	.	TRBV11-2	TGTGCCAGCAGCTCGACGGGAGTGGGGACCGGGGAGCTGTTTTTT	CASSSTGVGTGELFF
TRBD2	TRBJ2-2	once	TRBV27	TGTGCCAGCAGTTCGAAGGGAGGGCCTAACACCGGGGAGCTGTTTTTT	CASSSKGGPNTGELFF
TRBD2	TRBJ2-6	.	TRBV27	TGTGCCAGCGCTGGAGCTAGCGGGAGGGGGTCCGGGGCCAACGTCCTGACTTTC	CASAGASGRGSGANVLTF
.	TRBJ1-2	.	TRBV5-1	TGCGCCAGCAACGGGGTCGAGGGCAATGGCTACACCTTC	CASNGVEGNGYTF
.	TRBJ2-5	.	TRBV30	TGTGCCTGGAGCGCCTGGGAGCGAGAGACCCAGTACTTC	CAWSAWERETQYF
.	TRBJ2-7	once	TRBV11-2	TGTGCCAGCAGCTTATCCAGCGCCTCCTACGAGCAGTACTTC	CASSLSSASYEQYF
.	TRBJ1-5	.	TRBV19	TGTGCCAGTAGTCGGACCCGGACAGACAATCAGCCCCAGCATTTT	CASSRTRTDNQPQHF
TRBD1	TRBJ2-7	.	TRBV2	TGTGCCAGCACCCGGACAGGGAGCACCTACGAGCAGTACTTC	CASTRTGSTYEQYF
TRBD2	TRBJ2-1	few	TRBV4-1	TGCGCCAGCAGCCGCCGGACTAGCGGGAGGACCGATGAGCAGTTCTTC	CASSRRTSGRTDEQFF
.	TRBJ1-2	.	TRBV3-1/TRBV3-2	TGTGCCAGCAGCCAGAGAGGGTCCTATGGCTACACCTTC	CASSQRGSYGYTF
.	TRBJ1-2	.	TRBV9	TGTGCCAGCAGCGTAGGGGGGGGTTCCTCAAATTATGGCTACACCTTC	CASSVGGGSSNYGYTF
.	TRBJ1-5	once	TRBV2	TGTGCCAGCAAGGGGATAGGGAATAGCAATCAGCCCCAGCATTTT	CASKGIGNSNQPQHF
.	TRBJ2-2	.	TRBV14	TGTGCCAGCAGCCAACAAGCGGTGAACACCGGGGAGCTGTTTTTT	CASSQQAVNTGELFF
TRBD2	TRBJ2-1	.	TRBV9	TGTGCCAGCAGCGTAGCTCAGACTAGCGTGTCCTACAATGAGCAGTTCTTC	CASSVAQTSVSYNEQFF
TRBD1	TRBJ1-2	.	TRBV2	TGTGCCAGCAGTGAGAGAGGCAGGGGGCATGGCTACACCTTC	CASSERGRGHGYTF
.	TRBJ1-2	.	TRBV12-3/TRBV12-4	TGTGCCAGCAGTCAGGACAGACATGGCTACACCTTC	CASSQDRHGYTF
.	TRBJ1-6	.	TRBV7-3	TGTGCCAGCAGCTTAATCTTCAATTCACCCCTCCACTTT	CASSLIFNSPLHF
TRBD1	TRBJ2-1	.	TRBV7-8	TGTGCCAGCAGCGGTAGACAGGGGGAACCCTACAATGAGCAGTTCTTC	CASSGRQGEPYNEQFF
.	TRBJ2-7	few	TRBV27	TGTGCCAGCAGTCCCCCGACAGAACGATACTACGAGCAGTACTTC	CASSPPTERYYEQYF
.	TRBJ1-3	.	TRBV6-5	TGTGCCACCCAACGCGGATCCTCTGGAAACACCATATATTTT	CATQRGSSGNTIYF
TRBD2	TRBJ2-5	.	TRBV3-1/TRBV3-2	TGTGCCAGCAGCACCCGGACTAGCGGCTCCTACCCGGGGGAGACCCAGTACTTC	CASSTRTSGSYPGETQYF
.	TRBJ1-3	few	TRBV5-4	TGTGCCAGCAGCACCGCGGTCGGAAACACCATATATTTT	CASSTAVGNTIYF
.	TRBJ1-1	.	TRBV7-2	TGTGCCAGCAGCAAAGGGGGTGAAGCTTTCTTT	CASSKGGEAFF
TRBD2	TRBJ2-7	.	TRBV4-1	TGCGCCAGCAGCCGTCCGGGACTAGGCCCCTACGAGCAGTACTTC	CASSRPGLGPYEQYF
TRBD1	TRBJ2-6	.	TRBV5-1	TGCGCCAGCAGCACTGGACAGGTAAACTCTGGGGCCAACGTCCTGACTTTC	CASSTGQVNSGANVLTF
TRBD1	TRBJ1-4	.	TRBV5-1	TGCGCCAGCAGCCCGGGAGACAGGGGATCTAATGAAAAACTGTTTTTT	CASSPGDRGSNEKLFF
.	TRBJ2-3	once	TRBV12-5	TGTGCTAGTGGTTTGGCAGGGGGGACAGATACGCAGTATTTT	CASGLAGGTDTQYF
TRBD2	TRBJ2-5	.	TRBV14	TGTGCCAGCAGCCAAGATGGGACTAGCGGAGAGACCCAGTACTTC	CASSQDGTSGETQYF
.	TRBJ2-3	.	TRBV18	TGTGCCAGCTCACTCAGAGATACGCAGTATTTT	CASSLRDTQYF
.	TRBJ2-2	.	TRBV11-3	TGTGCCAGCAGCCCGCGGACAGAGCCTAACACCGGGGAGCTGTTTTTT	CASSPRTEPNTGELFF
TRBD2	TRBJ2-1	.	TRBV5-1	TGCGCCAGCAGCCGGACTAGCCGGAGCGATGAGCAGTTCTTC	CASSRTSRSDEQFF
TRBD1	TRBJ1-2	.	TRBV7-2	TGTGCCAGCAGAGACACAGGGGGCGGAGGCTACACCTTC	CASRDTGGGGYTF
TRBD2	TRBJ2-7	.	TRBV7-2	TGTGCCAGCAGCTTTCCTCGTTTCCCTAGCGGGAGGAGCCACTACGAGCAGTACTTC	CASSFPRFPSGRSHYEQYF
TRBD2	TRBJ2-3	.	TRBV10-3	TGTGCCATCAGTGCCGGGACTAGCGGGAGTCATACGCAGTATTTT	CAISAGTSGSHTQYF
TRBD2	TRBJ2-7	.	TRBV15	TGTGCCACCAGCGAAGACGTGAGACTAGCGGGAGGTTCCTACGAGCAGTACTTC	CATSEDVRLAGGSYEQYF
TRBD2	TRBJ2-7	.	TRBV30	TGTGCCTGGAGTTCCCAGCGGGAGTACGAGCAGTACTTC	CAWSSQREYEQYF
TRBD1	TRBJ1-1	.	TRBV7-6	TGTGCCAGCAGCTTAACAGGGGGGTATAGGACTGAAGCTTTCTTT	CASSLTGGYRTEAFF